The following is a TCR beta chain sequence with its context. Antigen: not known. The entry originates in a study of beta chain features in type 1 diabetes. Study details: Healthy donors, compared against patients, showed similar age, gender and cell yields. General study results and limits: More deletions and fewer insertions at VDJ junctions were seen in type 1 diabetes patients. With patients and controls alike, PCR might favor shorter templates to an equal degree. A moderate, significant TCRB CDR3 shortening appeared in type 1 diabetes across four CD4+ subsets.

The entirety of the isolated RNA underwent reverse transcription, so expressed TCRB transcripts were sequenced. Sequencing used immunoSEQ multiplex PCR; TCRdb keeps in-frame clones, though not all of them. The table has about 700,000 clones, under 15% seen once. The CDR3 loop spans 14 amino acids. Trimming shortened V by 2 bases and J by 1 base, and 8 bases separated the two germline ends. Germline V gives CDR1 SGHTA, CDR2 FQGNSA. Via CD45RO/CCR7/CD25/CD127/CD95/CD27, cells of the CD4+ naive, central memory, regulatory and stem cell-like memory subsets were sorted. The receptor comes from a man aged 18-30 years with type 1 diabetes. The chain has TRBV7-2 and TRBJ1-1; D remains ambiguous. The material sequenced was naive CD4+ T cells from blood. CDR3 sequence: CASSLPNKNTEAFF. The CDR3 DNA sequence: TGTGCCAGCAGCTTACCCAACAAGAACACTGAAGCTTTCTTT.